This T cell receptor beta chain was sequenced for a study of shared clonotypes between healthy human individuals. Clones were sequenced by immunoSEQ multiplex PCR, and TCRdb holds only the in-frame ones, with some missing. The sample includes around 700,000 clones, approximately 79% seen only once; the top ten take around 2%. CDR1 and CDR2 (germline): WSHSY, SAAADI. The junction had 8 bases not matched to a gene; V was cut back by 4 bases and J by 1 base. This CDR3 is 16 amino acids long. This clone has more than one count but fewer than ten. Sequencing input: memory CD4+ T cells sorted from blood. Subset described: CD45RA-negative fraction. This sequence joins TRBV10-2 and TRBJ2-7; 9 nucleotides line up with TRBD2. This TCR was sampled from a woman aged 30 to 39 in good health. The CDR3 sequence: CASSAFYTSGSYEQYF. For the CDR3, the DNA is TGCGCCAGCAGTGCTTTTTACACTAGCGGGTCCTACGAGCAGTACTTC.